The sequence of this T cell receptor beta chain was determined in a study of shared clonotypes between healthy human individuals. Findings of the study overall: For naive CD4 cells, around 5% of clonotypes were shared across a few donors.

A remark on this clone: Antigen: not known.

CD45RO-negative cells were positively selected for CCR7, leaving out terminally differentiated effector memory CD45RA+ cells. Several immunoSEQ 96-well plates shared each subset's DNA, each plate a replicate. Per the original data handling: Junction-only immunoSEQ sequences carried no quality scores, so filtering differed. Here immunoSEQ multiplex PCR was the method, and the copy in TCRdb shows in-frame clones only, minus some. Clonal size and the V and J genes are those of that table, whereas D and trimming came from the DNA. The sample holds more than 600,000 clones, about 91% seen once. The germline V gene encodes CDR1 SGHTS and CDR2 YDEGEE. The CDR3 length is 13 residues. V shed 1 base and J shed 5 bases, with 9 bases lying between them.

The chain recombines TRBV5-8 with TRBJ2-5; a weak D match, TRBD2 (5 bases). The receptor was isolated from a man aged 25 to 40 in good health. Sequenced: naive CD8+ T cells sorted from blood. The CDR3 loop is CASSLKREETQYF. DNA for the CDR3: TGTGCCAGCAGCTTGAAGAGGGAGGAGACCCAGTACTTC.